This is a list of T cell receptor beta chains from one sample in a study of T cells in Graves' hyperthyroidism and ophthalmopathy. TCRdb called the multiplex PCR reads again in MiXCR, with one record for every CDR3 protein. The sample holds about 760,000 distinct CDR3 sequences; 35% are singletons and the top ten take less than 40%. The sample taken for sequencing was blood. The receptor source for this set is a woman aged 40-49 years with Graves' hyperthyroidism. CDR3s include the opening cysteine and the closing phenylalanine or tryptophan. Each record gives: J gene, V gene, D gene, clone size, CDR3 DNA, CDR3 protein. D genes are given only for firm matches. Expanded clones get a size class; other rows say once, few or many, or leave the size out.

>TRBJ2-7|TRBV24-1|.|.
TGTGCCACCAGTGATGGGGGGACAGACTACGAGCAGTACTTC
CATSDGGTDYEQYF
>TRBJ1-2|TRBV2|.|many
TGTGCCAGCAGTGAACTCGGTGGCACCGAGGTGGGGTATGGCTACACCTTC
CASSELGGTEVGYGYTF
>TRBJ2-2|TRBV11-3|.|.
TGTGCCAGCAGCTTAGATCCGGGCGGGGAGCTGTTTTTT
CASSLDPGGELFF
>TRBJ2-5|TRBV7-9|.|.
TGTGCCAGCAGCTTAGGTCAGCTACAAGGGACCCAGTACTTC
CASSLGQLQGTQYF
>TRBJ1-2|TRBV30|.|.
TGTGCCTGGAGCCGGGACACCTATGGCTACACCTTC
CAWSRDTYGYTF
>TRBJ2-7|TRBV12-3/TRBV12-4|.|.
TGTGCCAGCAGTTTATTGGGGAGGGGGAACAAAGAGCAGTACTTC
CASSLLGRGNKEQYF
>TRBJ1-2|TRBV7-8|.|many
TGTGCCAGCAGCTTTTCAGGCAACTCAAACTATGGCTACACCTTC
CASSFSGNSNYGYTF
>TRBJ1-1|TRBV6-6|.|few
TGTGCCAGCAGGCAAACAGTCCTATTATCGTACACTGAAGCTTTCTTT
CASRQTVLLSYTEAFF
>TRBJ2-5|TRBV25-1|TRBD1|few
TGTGCCAGCAGTCCTTGGGACAGAACCAACCAAGAGACCCAGTACTTC
CASSPWDRTNQETQYF
>TRBJ1-2|TRBV24-1|TRBD1|many
TGTGCCACCAGTGAAGAGGGGACAGGGATGAGAGGCTACACCTTC
CATSEEGTGMRGYTF
>TRBJ1-1|TRBV10-2|.|many
TGCGCCAGCAGTGGGGGCAATGAAGCTTTCTTT
CASSGGNEAFF
>TRBJ1-6|TRBV7-3|TRBD1|many
TGTGCCAGCAGCGCACAGGGGGCTAATTCACCCCTCCACTTT
CASSAQGANSPLHF
>TRBJ2-2|TRBV7-2|TRBD1|.
TGTGCCAGCAGCTTATCGGGACAGCGCACCGGGGAGCTGTTTTTT
CASSLSGQRTGELFF
>TRBJ1-1|TRBV2|.|many
TGTGCCAGCAGTAATGGTAGGAACACTGAAGCTTTCTTT
CASSNGRNTEAFF
>TRBJ1-5|TRBV2|.|.
TGTGGCAATGGCCGGGGAGATTCACCCCAGCATTTT
CGNGRGDSPQHF
>TRBJ2-3|TRBV6-6|.|.
TGTGCCAGCAGTTGGATGGGGACAGATACGCAGTATTTT
CASSWMGTDTQYF
>TRBJ1-5|TRBV20-1|.|few
TGCAGTGCTACGCGAACAGGGATCGAAGATCAGCCCCAGCATTTT
CSATRTGIEDQPQHF
>TRBJ1-2|TRBV6-5|.|.
TGTGCCAGCAGTTCGACGCCCTACAGGGTTGATGGCTACACCTTC
CASSSTPYRVDGYTF
>TRBJ1-5|TRBV2|.|.
TGTGCCAGCAGCGGAGGGAACATCTTTAGCAATCAGCCCCAGCATTTT
CASSGGNIFSNQPQHF
>TRBJ1-1|TRBV10-3|TRBD1|.
TGTGCCATCAGAGCAAAACAGGGGCAGAACACTGAAGCTTTCTTT
CAIRAKQGQNTEAFF
>TRBJ2-7|TRBV4-1|TRBD2|few
TGCGCCAGCAGCCTCGATAGCGGGGGGGCTTCCTACGAGCAGTACTTC
CASSLDSGGASYEQYF
>TRBJ2-5|TRBV5-1|TRBD1|once
TGTGCCAGCAGCCCCAAGACAGGGACCCAAGAGGCCCAGTACTTC
CASSPKTGTQEAQYF
>TRBJ2-2|TRBV10-3|.|.
TGTGCCATCAGTGAAGGGAGGACCGGGGAGCTGTTTTTT
CAISEGRTGELFF
>TRBJ2-7|TRBV6-5|TRBD1|.
TGTGCCAGCAGTTTACTGGACAGGGGGGGCGAGCAGTACTTC
CASSLLDRGGEQYF
>TRBJ1-5|TRBV12-3/TRBV12-4|.|.
TGTGCCAGCAGTTTGAAGATTCAGCCCCAGCATTTT
CASSLKIQPQHF
>TRBJ1-5|TRBV12-3/TRBV12-4|.|few
TGTGCCAGCAGTTCCCTGGGTAGGGATCAGCCCCAGCATTTT
CASSSLGRDQPQHF
>TRBJ1-6|TRBV12-3/TRBV12-4|.|once
TGTGCCAGCAGCTTGCGGGGGGAACCCCTCCACTTT
CASSLRGEPLHF
>TRBJ2-7|TRBV7-9|.|.
TGTGCCAGCAGCTTGGTTTCTTGGAGCTCCTACGAGCAGTACTTC
CASSLVSWSSYEQYF
>TRBJ2-6|TRBV19|.|few
TGTGCCAGCAGGCGGGGCGCCAGGGGTTCTGGGGCCAACGTCCTGACTTTC
CASRRGARGSGANVLTF
>TRBJ2-2|TRBV19|.|.
TGTGCCAGTAGTATAGAGCCCTTTAGAGTATCGAGCACCGGGGAGCTGTTTTTT
CASSIEPFRVSSTGELFF
>TRBJ2-7|TRBV7-8|TRBD2|.
TGTGCCAGCGCGAATGGGGGGGGGGCCTACGAGCAGTACTTC
CASANGGGAYEQYF
>TRBJ2-2|TRBV29-1|.|many
TGCAGCGTTGGGATTCCGGGACGGTCGAACACCGGGGAGCTGTTTTTT
CSVGIPGRSNTGELFF
>TRBJ2-2|TRBV28|.|.
TGTGCCAGCAGTTTTAAGTCCGGGGAGCTGTTTTTT
CASSFKSGELFF
>TRBJ1-1|TRBV20-1|.|many
TGCAGTGCGCCCTCCCTTGACATGAACACTGAAGCTTTCTTT
CSAPSLDMNTEAFF
>TRBJ1-5|TRBV10-3|TRBD1|many
TGTGCCATCAGTCAGGACAGGGATAGCAATCAGCCCCAGCATTTT
CAISQDRDSNQPQHF
>TRBJ1-2|TRBV9|TRBD1|many
TGTGCCAGCAGCGCAAGACCACAGGGGAACTATGGCTACACCTTC
CASSARPQGNYGYTF
>TRBJ1-3|TRBV11-2|TRBD1|.
TGTGCCAGCAGCTTGGACAGGTTCAGCCCTGGAAACACCATATATTTT
CASSLDRFSPGNTIYF
>TRBJ2-5|TRBV6-1|.|.
TGTGCCAGCAGCCCATGGGGTCTCTGGGAGACCCAGTACTTC
CASSPWGLWETQYF
>TRBJ2-5|TRBV20-1|.|many
TGCAGTGCAAACGAATGGGAGACCCAGTACTTC
CSANEWETQYF
>TRBJ2-7|TRBV13|TRBD2|.
TGTGCCAGCAGCACTGGACTAGCGGGGTTGAGCTCCTACGAGCAGTACTTC
CASSTGLAGLSSYEQYF
>TRBJ1-5|TRBV7-8|TRBD1|many
TGTGCCAGCAGCTTAGGCCGGACAGGGTACAATCAGCCCCAGCATTTT
CASSLGRTGYNQPQHF
>TRBJ2-5|TRBV7-2|TRBD2|.
TGTGCCAGCAGCCGGTCGGCGGGCGGGAGGGCCCTGGAGACCCAGTACTTC
CASSRSAGGRALETQYF
>TRBJ1-2|TRBV9|.|many
TGTGCCAGCAGCGGCACTCTCCGCGGGGGCTACACCTTC
CASSGTLRGGYTF
>TRBJ1-2|TRBV10-1|TRBD1|.
TGCGCCAGCAGTCCAGACAGGGACATTGGCATCTATGGCTACACCTTC
CASSPDRDIGIYGYTF